This TCR beta chain was recorded in a study of OX40 agonist ivuxolimab in advanced cancers. To note about this clone: Its antigen is as yet unknown.

Germline assignment: CDR1 SGHAT and CDR2 FQDESV (reference sequence). This CDR3 has 15 residues. Trimming took off 5 bases at V and 5 bases at J, with 18 bases between the two ends. Study-level points and caveats: Clonal expansion by week 6 occurred in CD4+ and CD8+ blood T cells (at 0.1 to 3.0 mg/kg).

The protocol was immunoSEQ multiplex PCR, while the TCRdb copy is restricted to in-frame clones and leaves out a portion. The sample holds 65,000 to 85,000 clones, 92% seen once. This TCR came from an adult with an advanced solid tumor such as melanoma, head and neck, liver or kidney cancer. The sample in question was CD4+ or CD8+ T cells sorted from blood, obtained in a trial of the OX40 agonist ivuxolimab. V gene TRBV11-1 combines with J gene TRBJ2-5; tentative D call: TRBD2 (5 bases). The CDR3: CASSPSPGVQETQYF. DNA for the CDR3: TGTGCCAGCAGCCCGAGTCCCGGGGTCCAGGAGACCCAGTACTTC. Drawing the rest from reference TRBV11-1 and TRBJ2-5, the complete variable domain is EAEVAQSPRYKITEKSQAVAFWCDPISGHATLYWYRQILGQGPELLVQFQDESVVDDSQLPKDRFSAERLKGVDSTLKIQPAELGDSAMYLCASSPSPGVQETQYFGPGTRLLVL.